The text below deals with one T cell receptor (beta chain). This clone's antigen is unknown. No base-level quality is on record; no much larger clone is a single base apart. The data belong to a study of T cells after somatic rescue of genetic block (TCRdb year 2020). In terms of the full investigation: The study assessed how robust, over the long term, a T-cell system was when the system had developed through somatic rescue of a genetic block in T-cell development.

CDR1 is given as MDHEN and CDR2 as SYDVKM, both from the germline V gene. From V the trimming removes 5 bases and from J it removes 4 bases, while the gene matches leave 5 bases of the junction unaccounted for. The CDR3 runs 14 amino acids, cysteine and phenylalanine included. Only the CDR3 part of the read is kept: 42 bases, read in frame from the first base. The protocol used for the library was the immunoSEQ multiplex PCR assay. In its TCRdb copy, this immuneACCESS table keeps in-frame sequences only and misses some clones. Where compared with another copy, unresolved V genes explain less than half of these, and the others have no known cause. In this sample the table shows more than 70,000 clones, 90% of which occur a single time. In total, the top ten clones hold approximately 1.5% of the sample.

The sample taken for sequencing was peripheral blood mononuclear cells (PBMCs). In this chain, TRBV28 is recombined with TRBJ2-7, with TRBD2 matching 10 junction bases. The receptor comes from a woman aged 18 to 35. The CDR3 is CASSLAGVVYEQYF. The DNA reads as follows: TGTGCCAGCAGTCTAGCGGGAGTTGTTTACGAGCAGTACTTC.